This T cell receptor beta chain was captured by sequencing in a study of blood T cell repertoires in COVID-19. About the study: COVID-19 samples from acute and convalescent phases originated in the United States, Italy and Spain. Nucleic acid was either cDNA or gDNA, and it came from T cells, B-cell-depleted T cells, or PBMCs.

The CDR3 consists of 14 residues. Germline CDR1 SNHLY, CDR2 FYNNEI. V gave up 6 bases and J gave up 2 bases, with 11 bases separating them. The repertoire was sequenced with immunoSEQ multiplex PCR; TCRdb's copy has only in-frame clones and lacks some. The data contain approximately 230,000 clones, over 75% of them singletons. Donors of Cohort 3 who recovered were those that had two negative PCRs, clearance, or symptom resolution. This receptor was obtained from a man aged 40-55 years who had recovered from COVID-19. What was sequenced was PBMCs or T cells enriched from blood (not recorded which). The gene calls are TRBV2 and TRBJ2-1; unclear D gene. This CDR3 reads CASRPLRTYNEQFF. The CDR3, as DNA: TGTGCCAGCAGGCCCCTAAGAACCTACAATGAGCAGTTCTTC.